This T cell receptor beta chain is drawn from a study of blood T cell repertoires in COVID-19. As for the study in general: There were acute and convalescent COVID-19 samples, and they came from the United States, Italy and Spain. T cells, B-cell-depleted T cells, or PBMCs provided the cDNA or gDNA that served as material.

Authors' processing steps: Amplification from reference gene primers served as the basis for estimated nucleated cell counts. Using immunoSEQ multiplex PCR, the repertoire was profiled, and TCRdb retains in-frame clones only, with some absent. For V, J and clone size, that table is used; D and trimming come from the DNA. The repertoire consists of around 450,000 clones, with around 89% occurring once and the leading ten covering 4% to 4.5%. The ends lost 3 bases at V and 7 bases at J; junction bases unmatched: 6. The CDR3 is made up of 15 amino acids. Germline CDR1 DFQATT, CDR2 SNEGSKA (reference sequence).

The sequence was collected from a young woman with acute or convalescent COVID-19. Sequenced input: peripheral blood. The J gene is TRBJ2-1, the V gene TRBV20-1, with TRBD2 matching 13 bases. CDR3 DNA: TGCAGTGCTAGTATCAGACTAGCGGGAGGAAATGAGCAGTTCTTC. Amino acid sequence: CSASIRLAGGNEQFF.